Below are 2 T cell receptor beta chains sequenced from a single sample in a study of PD-1 blockade in classical Hodgkin lymphoma. Here immunoSEQ multiplex PCR was the method, and the copy in TCRdb shows in-frame clones only, minus some. The sample shows around 23,000 clones, 84% of them seen only once. Following autologous stem cell transplantation, relapse occurred in every patient, and exposure to brentuximab vedotin varied. The authors purified CD4+ T cells from thawed PBMCs by magnetic negative selection. The source material was CD4+ T cells from blood, sampled at baseline. The receptor source for this set is a human donor with classical Hodgkin lymphoma.

This chain joins TRBV6-5 and TRBJ1-2; D is unresolved. Trimming removed 4 bases at V and 4 bases at J, with 16 bases between. Germline-derived CDR1 and CDR2 are MNHEY and SVGAGI. CDR3 length equals 15 residues. In nucleotides, the CDR3 is TGTGCCAGCAGTTCCATCCAGGCACAGTTCTATGGCTACACCTTC. Translation: CASSSIQAQFYGYTF.

The V and J genes are TRBV29-1 and TRBJ2-7; D is ambiguous. CDR3 length equals 10 residues. Deletions cut 7 bases from V and 5 bases from J, with 9 bases between. Germline V CDR1 and CDR2: SQVTM, ANQGSEA. CDR3 nucleotide sequence: TGCAGCGCCAGAAACCACGAGCAGTACTTC. Translating gives CSARNHEQYF.